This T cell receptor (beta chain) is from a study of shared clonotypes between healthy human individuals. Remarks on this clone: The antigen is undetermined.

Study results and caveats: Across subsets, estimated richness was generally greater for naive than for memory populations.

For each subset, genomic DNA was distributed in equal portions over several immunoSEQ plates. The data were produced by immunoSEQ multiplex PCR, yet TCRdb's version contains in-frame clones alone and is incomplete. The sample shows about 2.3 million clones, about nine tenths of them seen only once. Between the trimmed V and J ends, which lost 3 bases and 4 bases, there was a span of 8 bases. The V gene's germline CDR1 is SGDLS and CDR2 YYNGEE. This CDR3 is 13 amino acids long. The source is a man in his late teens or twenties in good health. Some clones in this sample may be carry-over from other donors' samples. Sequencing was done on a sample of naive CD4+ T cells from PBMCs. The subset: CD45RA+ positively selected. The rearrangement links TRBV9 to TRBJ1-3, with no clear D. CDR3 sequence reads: CASSATTGNTIYF. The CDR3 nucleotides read TGTGCCAGCAGCGCTACGACAGGAAACACCATATATTTT.